This passage covers 32 T cell receptor beta chains from one sample sequenced in a study of post-analysis software for immune sequencing data. Study results and limitations: Compared with controls, patients had more of about five TRBV segments, including TRBV5-6, TRBV5-1 and TRBV20-1.

Prepared TCR beta cDNA libraries contained unique molecular identifiers. TCRdb used MiXCR to reprocess the PCR reads, holding one entry per CDR3 protein. This repertoire shows around 710,000 distinct CDR3 sequences, about 45% found once; its top ten account for around 4.7%. These receptors' targets are unknown. Sequencing used blood. The source of these receptors is a girl aged 5 to 17 with multiple sclerosis.

The chain combines TRBV12-5 with TRBJ2-7, with D unclear. The V gene's germline CDR1 is LGHNT and CDR2 FRNRAP. The CDR3 is 11 amino acids. V lost 6 bases, J lost 6 bases, and 9 bases lay in between. For the CDR3, the DNA is TGTGCTAGTGGCATGACTGTCGAGCAGTACTTC. This gives the protein CASGMTVEQYF.

The table lists this clonotype with a few counts. The V gene is TRBV4-1, the J gene TRBJ2-4; D is possibly TRBD1 (5 bases). This CDR3 is built from 16 residues. Germline V gene data show CDR1 as MGHRA and CDR2 as YSYEKL. Between the trimmed V and J ends, which lost 2 bases and 0 bases, there was a span of 11 bases. DNA of the CDR3: TGCGCCAGCAGCCAAACCGAGGACATAGCCAAAAACATTCAGTACTTC. Protein sequence: CASSQTEDIAKNIQYF.

The chain links TRBV7-2 to TRBJ2-7; D is possibly TRBD1 (6 bases). CDR1 is SGHTA, CDR2 FQGNSA, per germline. Trimming shortened V by 4 bases and J by 6 bases, and 22 bases separated the two germline ends. The CDR3 spans 16 residues. CDR3 nucleotides: TGTGCCAGCAGCTCGGCCTGGGGGCGATCCCTGAGCGAGCAGTACTTC. Its translation is CASSSAWGRSLSEQYF.

The sample holds a few counts of this clonotype. This rearrangement joins TRBV20-1 to TRBJ2-6, with 12 bases aligning to TRBD1. The CDR3 covers 19 residues. With 3 bases clipped from V and 4 bases from J, the junction kept 13 bases outside the gene matches. The germline V gene encodes CDR1 DFQATT and CDR2 SNEGSKA (reference sequence). CDR3 sequence (DNA): TGCAGTGCTAGGGGGGGACAGGGGGCACTCCATAAGGGGGCCAACGTCCTGACTTTC. Protein product: CSARGGQGALHKGANVLTF.

The chain links TRBV4-1 to TRBJ1-5; D is uncertain. Germline-derived CDR1 and CDR2 are MGHRA and YSYEKL. V was shortened by 1 base and J by 2 bases, with 12 bases between the two germline ends. The CDR3 has 16 amino acids. In DNA form, the CDR3 reads TGCGCCAGCAGCCAAGCTGGGGAGGGCCGCAATCAGCCCCAGCATTTT. Amino acids: CASSQAGEGRNQPQHF.

Only a few counts were recorded for this clonotype. The chain is built from TRBV5-5 and TRBJ2-4; tentative D call: TRBD1 (5 bases). Trimming shortened V by 4 bases and J by 2 bases, and 19 bases separated the two germline ends. Germline V CDR1 and CDR2: SGHKS, YYEKEE (reference sequence). The CDR3 is 17 amino acids. CDR3 coding DNA: TGTGCCAGCAGCGTACTCCCCAGCGACAGCTCCAAAAACATTCAGTACTTC. This translates into CASSVLPSDSSKNIQYF.

This chain uses TRBV6-6 with TRBJ2-1, with D unresolved. The V end was cut by 2 bases, the J end by 7 bases, with 12 bases between. The CDR3 is 14 residues long. The germline V gene has CDR1 MNHNY and CDR2 SVGAGI (reference sequence). CDR3 residues: CASSYVPARNEQFF. The CDR3 DNA follows: TGTGCCAGCAGTTACGTTCCAGCCCGGAATGAGCAGTTCTTC.

This clonotype was seen more than once but under ten times. The genes are TRBV15 and TRBJ2-3; TRBD2 is a possible D gene (6 bases). The CDR3 has 15 residues. Germline V gene sequence: CDR1 LNHNV, CDR2 YYDKDF (reference sequence). The V gene lost 4 bases and the J gene lost 5 bases, with 16 bases spanning the gap. The CDR3: CATSKGSVGGDTQYF. CDR3 bases: TGTGCCACCAGCAAAGGTTCGGTGGGAGGAGATACGCAGTATTTT.

The chain has TRBV4-1 and TRBJ2-7, with TRBD1 matching over 7 bases. CDR1 is MGHRA, CDR2 YSYEKL, per germline. This CDR3 spans 13 amino acids. Trimming cost V 8 bases and J 0 bases; bases outside gene matches: 4. The DNA of the CDR3 is TGCGCCAGCCGACAGGGAGACTCCTACGAGCAGTACTTC. As protein: CASRQGDSYEQYF.

This clonotype was counted only a few times. This sequence joins TRBV9 and TRBJ2-4; 8 bases are a match to TRBD2. V shed 4 bases and J 13 bases; nucleotides not matched to a gene: 25. The V gene's germline CDR1 is SGDLS and CDR2 YYNGEE. The CDR3 consists of 18 residues. The CDR3 here is CASSPRKSSGGPSGEQYF. DNA of the CDR3: TGTGCCAGCAGCCCCCGGAAATCGAGCGGGGGACCCTCGGGAGAGCAGTACTTC.

Comment on this clonotype: The CDR3 carries no conserved terminal phenylalanine or tryptophan, so it likely arises from a read error. V usage is TRBV2 and J usage is TRBJ1-4, with TRBD1 matching 7 bases. This CDR3 comprises 13 residues. Germline-derived CDR1 and CDR2 are SNHLY and FYNNEI. The V segment lost 11 bases and the J segment 5 bases; nucleotides outside the gene matches: 8. As DNA, the CDR3 is TGTGCCGGCACCCGGGACAGAAATGAAAAACTGTTTTTG. This encodes CAGTRDRNEKLFL.

The sample holds many counts of this clonotype. V is TRBV4-2 and J is TRBJ2-7; D may be TRBD1 (5 bases). The germline V gene has CDR1 LGHNA and CDR2 YNFKEQ. V dropped 1 base and J dropped 0 bases, with 7 bases sitting between them. The CDR3 has 14 residues. The CDR3 sequence is CASSQATGSYEQYF. The CDR3 DNA follows: TGTGCCAGCAGCCAAGCAACAGGCTCCTACGAGCAGTACTTC.

V is TRBV20-1 and J is TRBJ1-4, with a weak D call TRBD1 (5 bases). Trimming took off 5 bases at V and 0 bases at J, with 13 bases between the two ends. CDR1 and CDR2 (germline): DFQATT, SNEGSKA (reference sequence). CDR3 size: 15 residues. As DNA, the CDR3 is TGCAGTGCTCCGACAGACGACACAACTAATGAAAAACTGTTTTTT. Its protein is CSAPTDDTTNEKLFF.

This clonotype was counted only a few times. J is TRBJ2-5 and V is TRBV20-1; D gene unclear. V gave up 1 base and J gave up 2 bases, with 5 bases separating them. Germline V gene sequence: CDR1 DFQATT, CDR2 SNEGSKA (reference sequence). The CDR3 spans 12 residues. The CDR3 loop reads CSARGEQETQYF. CDR3 DNA: TGCAGTGCTAGAGGAGAGCAAGAGACCCAGTACTTC.

The V gene is TRBV3-1, the J gene TRBJ1-6; 8 positions match TRBD1. The CDR3 has 17 residues. J was trimmed by 6 bases and V by 7 bases; bases with no gene match: 14. Germline CDR1 LGHDT, CDR2 YNNKEL (reference sequence). CDR3 in amino acids: CASTLRSGTGINSPLHF. In DNA form, the CDR3 reads TGTGCCAGCACGCTCCGGTCGGGGACAGGAATTAATTCACCCCTCCACTTT.

The gene calls are TRBV7-9 and TRBJ2-7; TRBD2 aligns across 14 bases. Trimming cost V 3 bases and J 0 bases; bases outside gene matches: 16. The CDR3 has 21 amino acids. Germline-derived CDR1 and CDR2 are SEHNR and FQNEAQ (reference sequence). CDR3 DNA sequence: TGTGCCAGCAGCTTCGACAGGGGGGGACTAGCGGGAGATTACTTCTCCTACGAGCAGTACTTC. It specifies CASSFDRGGLAGDYFSYEQYF. The full variable domain, with the rest looked up from reference TRBV7-9 and TRBJ2-7, is DTGVSQNPRHKITKRGQNVTFRCDPISEHNRLYWYRQTLGQGPEFLTYFQNEAQLEKSRLLSDRFSAERPKGSFSTLEIQRTEQGDSAMYLCASSFDRGGLAGDYFSYEQYFGPGTRLTVT.

V usage is TRBV2 and J usage is TRBJ2-3; possibly TRBD2 for D (5 bases). Germline V gene data show CDR1 as SNHLY and CDR2 as FYNNEI. The ends were cut back, 2 bases at V and 1 base at J, with 13 bases in the middle. The CDR3 length is 16 residues. CDR3 sequence (DNA): TGTGCCAGCAGTGAATTTCGGGATGTGGGCACAGATACGCAGTATTTT. It encodes CASSEFRDVGTDTQYF. The full variable domain, with the rest looked up from reference TRBV2 and TRBJ2-3, is EPEVTQTPSHQVTQMGQEVILRCVPISNHLYFYWYRQILGQKVEFLVSFYNNEISEKSEIFDDQFSVERPDGSNFTLKIRSTKLEDSAMYFCASSEFRDVGTDTQYFGPGTRLTVL.

V and J are TRBV6-1 and TRBJ2-1; a weak D match, TRBD2 (5 bases). This CDR3 spans 14 amino acids. Germline V gives CDR1 MNHNS, CDR2 SASEGT. V was trimmed by 6 bases and J by 6 bases, leaving 15 bases between them. In DNA, the CDR3 is TGTGCCAGCAGCCTACCTGACGAGGGCAATGAGCAGTTCTTC. Residues: CASSLPDEGNEQFF.

V usage is TRBV12-3 or TRBV12-4 and J usage is TRBJ2-7; 8 bases are shared with TRBD2. Gene TRBJ2-1 matches the end of the DNA better, so the J call may be wrong. This CDR3 is built from 15 residues. CDR3 sequence reads: CASSFRREVTNEQFF. For the CDR3, the DNA is TGTGCCAGCAGTTTCAGGCGGGAGGTGACGAATGAGCAGTTCTTC.

The chain combines TRBV14 with TRBJ2-7, with a possible D match to TRBD2 (5 bases). Germline CDR1 and CDR2: SGHDN and FVKESK. This CDR3 is built from 14 residues. Trimming took off 6 bases at V and 0 bases at J, with 12 bases between the two ends. Here the CDR3 reads CASRLGGRSYEQYF. The CDR3 DNA reads as TGTGCCAGCAGACTTGGAGGCCGCTCCTACGAGCAGTACTTC.

This clonotype was seen many times. The gene calls are TRBV4-2 and TRBJ2-3; TRBD2 matches 8 bases. CDR3 length: 16 amino acids. CDR1 and CDR2 from the germline V gene are LGHNA and YNFKEQ. The J segment lost 0 bases and the V segment lost 1 base, leaving 3 bases of the junction unmatched. CDR3 amino acids: CASSQATSGSTDTQYF. In DNA form, the CDR3 reads TGTGCCAGCAGCCAAGCTACTAGCGGAAGCACAGATACGCAGTATTTT.

This clonotype was counted a few times. The rearrangement joins TRBV20-1 to TRBJ2-1; 8 bases align to TRBD2. The length of the CDR3 is 15 residues. Trimming cost V 0 bases and J 4 bases; bases outside gene matches: 5. Germline CDR1 is DFQATT and CDR2 is SNEGSKA (reference sequence). The CDR3 bases are TGCAGTGCTAGAGATCACAGCGGGGGATACAATGAGCAGTTCTTC. The encoded protein is CSARDHSGGYNEQFF.

V and J are TRBV9 and TRBJ1-2; possible D gene TRBD1, 5 bases. This CDR3 region has 14 residues. CDR1 SGDLS and CDR2 YYNGEE come from the germline V gene. Between the trimmed V and J ends, which lost 0 bases and 2 bases, there was a span of 8 bases. The CDR3 protein is CASSVARVNYGYTF. The CDR3 DNA reads as TGTGCCAGCAGCGTAGCCAGGGTGAACTATGGCTACACCTTC.

The chain carries TRBV3-1 and TRBJ2-7, with D perhaps TRBD2 (6 bases). Deletions cut 6 bases from V and 2 bases from J, with 14 bases between. CDR1 and CDR2 from the germline V gene are LGHDT and YNNKEL (reference sequence). The CDR3 runs to 14 residues. DNA for the CDR3: TGTGCCAGCAGACCCTCTAGCGTACCCTACGAGCAGTACTTC. It specifies CASRPSSVPYEQYF.

This rearrangement joins TRBV3-1 to TRBJ2-7; D gene unclear. This CDR3 is built from 14 residues. Germline V gives CDR1 LGHDT, CDR2 YNNKEL (reference sequence). V lost 0 bases to trimming and J lost 7 bases, with 13 bases between them. CDR3 region: CASSQDVVPLEQYF. CDR3 bases: TGTGCCAGCAGCCAAGATGTGGTCCCCTTGGAGCAGTACTTC.

The chain carries TRBV12-3 or TRBV12-4 and TRBJ1-2, with 7 bases lining up with TRBD1. This CDR3 spans 13 amino acids. V lost 4 bases and J lost 4; bases outside the gene matches: 3. CDR3 coding DNA: TGTGCCAGCAGTTCCAGGGGGGGCTATGGCTACACCTTC. Protein: CASSSRGGYGYTF.

The chain carries TRBV2 and TRBJ2-1, with D possibly being TRBD2 (5 bases). There are 15 residues in the CDR3. Germline V gives CDR1 SNHLY, CDR2 FYNNEI. Trimming took off 0 bases at V and 4 bases at J, with 10 bases between the two ends. The CDR3 nucleotides are TGTGCCAGCAGTGAAGCGTCGGACTTTTACAATGAGCAGTTCTTC. Its protein product is CASSEASDFYNEQFF.

This clonotype showed up just a few times. This rearrangement joins TRBV5-1 to TRBJ2-4; 8 bases match TRBD2. The last part of the DNA fits TRBJ2-7 better; the J call may be wrong. Germline CDR1 is SGHRS and CDR2 is YFSETQ. This CDR3 comprises 17 residues. CDR3: CASSLEGSGVDSYEQYF. The CDR3 DNA is TGCGCCAGCAGCTTGGAGGGTAGCGGGGTAGATTCCTACGAGCAGTACTTC.

The chain joins TRBV18 to TRBJ2-5, with TRBD1 matching 9 bases. The J call is uncertain, as TRBJ2-7 better fits the DNA end. Germline assignment: CDR1 KGHSH and CDR2 LQKENI. CDR3 length: 15 amino acids. The DNA of the CDR3 is TGTGCCAGCTCACCACAGGACAGGGGATTTGACGAGCAGTACTTC. This gives the protein CASSPQDRGFDEQYF.

Concerning this clonotype itself: A much larger clone lies one base from this, so it may be a read error. The CDR3 DNA sequence: TGTGTCTGGAGTGCGTTTACTAGCACAGATACGCAGTATTTT. Amino acids: CVWSAFTSTDTQYF. This chain links TRBV30 with TRBJ2-3; no reliable D call. Germline values: CDR1 GTSNPN, CDR2 SVGIG (reference sequence). CDR3 length equals 14 residues. The complete variable domain, with remaining parts taken from reference TRBV30 and TRBJ2-3, reads SQTIHQWPATLVQPVGSPLSLECTVEGTSNPNLYWYRQAAGRGLQLLFYSVGIGQISSEVPQNLSASRPQDRQFILSSKKLLLSDSGFYLCVWSAFTSTDTQYFGPGTRLTVL.

This clonotype has more than one count but fewer than ten. The chain combines TRBV4-1 with TRBJ2-1; D might be TRBD2 (5 bases). The V and J ends lost 7 bases and 5 bases respectively, with 12 bases between them. CDR1 and CDR2 (germline): MGHRA, YSYEKL. CDR3 length equals 13 residues. The DNA of the CDR3 is TGCGCCAGCACCGGAGGACGCGACAATGAGCAGTTCTTC. This translates into CASTGGRDNEQFF.

In its sample, this clonotype was seen once. J is TRBJ2-5 and V is TRBV24-1; the D gene is possibly TRBD1 (6 bases). V was clipped by 4 bases and J by 0 bases, with 14 bases between them. CDR3 size: 16 residues. CDR1 is KGHDR, CDR2 SFDVKD, per germline. The CDR3 reads CATSDTGTPYQETQYF. In nucleotides, the CDR3 is TGTGCCACCAGTGACACCGGGACACCGTACCAAGAGACCCAGTACTTC.